This paragraph reports one TCR beta chain. Its target is unknown. Germline V lookup: CDR1 SGHNT, CDR2 YYREEE (reference sequence). V was cut by 3 bases and J by 6 bases, with 12 bases left in between. The CDR3 runs to 14 residues. The data were taken from a study of cytomegalovirus exposure and HLA in healthy donors. Study-level points and caveats: Immune exposure data for these donors was limited to CMV serostatus. Per a prior analysis, the majority of TCR beta V segments were productive roughly 87% or roughly 30% of the time.

Donors likely had unrecorded immune exposures despite being nominally healthy when sampled. The PCR contained 60 Vbeta and 13 Jbeta primers. Libraries were prepared by immunoSEQ multiplex PCR; TCRdb keeps only in-frame clonotypes and omits some of them. This sample has 150,000 to 200,000 clones, with around 83% found just once. The rearrangement uses TRBV5-4 and TRBJ2-2; a possible D gene is TRBD2 (7 bases). The source of this sequence is a woman between 18 and 29 years old in good health and CMV-seronegative. Specimen: PBMCs. CDR3 DNA: TGTGCCAGCAGCTGGCCGGGGGGCCCCGGGGAGCTGTTTTTT. It is translated as CASSWPGGPGELFF.